This section outlines one T cell receptor beta chain sequence together with its context. What it binds is unknown. This entry comes from a study of cytomegalovirus exposure and HLA in healthy donors. Between the trimmed V and J ends, which lost 5 bases and 5 bases, there was a span of 15 bases. From germline, CDR1 is SEHNR and CDR2 FQNEAQ (reference sequence). This CDR3 has 14 residues. The PCR employed 60 Vbeta primers together with 13 Jbeta primers. Using immunoSEQ multiplex PCR, the repertoire was profiled, and TCRdb retains in-frame clones only, with some absent. The data contain 150,000 to 200,000 clones, 65% to 90% of them seen just once; the ten biggest clones take up under 6.5%. Study observations and caveats: V segments that were indistinguishable, TRBV6-2 and TRBV6-3 among them, were omitted from analysis. Analyzed later, most CMV-associated TCR beta chains appeared HLA-restricted. Prior analysis indicated that the majority of TCR beta V segments exhibited productivity approximately 90% or approximately 30% of the time. As a later analysis showed, a missense DCLRE1C variant was linked to trimming of TCR beta V- and J-genes.

J is TRBJ2-5 and V is TRBV7-9; D may be TRBD1 (7 bases). The sequencing sample was made of PBMCs. The clonotype was recovered from a man aged 50-60 years in good health and CMV-seropositive. The CDR3 coding sequence is TGTGCCAGCAGCAAACCGACAGGGAGGGAGACCCAGTACTTC. It yields the protein CASSKPTGRETQYF.